These T cell receptor beta chains were read from a single sample in a study of radiation and T cells in renal cell carcinoma. Sequencing was performed with immunoSEQ multiplex PCR; in TCRdb, only in-frame clones are kept and a portion is missing. The sample lists tens of thousands of clones, about 74% occurring once. Sequencing was performed on blood, taken from a patient whose treatment included radiotherapy and nephrectomy. The receptors come from a man aged 55 to 70 with renal cell carcinoma. Both conserved end residues are part of each CDR3. Each record gives: CDR3 protein, CDR3 DNA, clone size, D gene, V gene, J gene, CDR3 length. D genes are given only for firm matches. Only some rows state a clone size, as once, few, many or a class for expanded clones.

cdr3_aa: CAWKPDGEYGYTF; cdr3_nt: TGTGCCTGGAAGCCCGATGGGGAATATGGCTACACCTTC; clone_size: once; d_call: .; v_call: TRBV30; j_call: TRBJ1-2; cdr3_length: 13
cdr3_aa: CASRPTGGWTEAFF; cdr3_nt: TGTGCCAGCAGACCCACAGGGGGCTGGACTGAAGCTTTCTTT; clone_size: once; d_call: TRBD1; v_call: TRBV27; j_call: TRBJ1-1; cdr3_length: 14
cdr3_aa: CASSSSPSYEQYF; cdr3_nt: TGTGCCAGCAGTTCTTCACCTAGCTACGAGCAGTACTTC; clone_size: .; d_call: .; v_call: TRBV6-4; j_call: TRBJ2-7; cdr3_length: 13
cdr3_aa: CASSRQGISGNTIYF; cdr3_nt: TGCGCCAGCAGCCGACAGGGGATCTCTGGAAACACCATATATTTT; clone_size: .; d_call: TRBD1; v_call: TRBV5-1; j_call: TRBJ1-3; cdr3_length: 15
cdr3_aa: CASSKPWDREVNTEAFF; cdr3_nt: TGTGCCAGCAGCAAACCCTGGGACAGGGAGGTGAACACTGAAGCTTTCTTT; clone_size: .; d_call: .; v_call: TRBV21-1; j_call: TRBJ1-1; cdr3_length: 17
cdr3_aa: CASSLFQNTEAFF; cdr3_nt: TGTGCCAGCAGCTTATTTCAGAACACTGAAGCTTTCTTT; clone_size: .; d_call: .; v_call: TRBV7-3; j_call: TRBJ1-1; cdr3_length: 13
cdr3_aa: CASSVDSVYQPQHF; cdr3_nt: TGTGCCAGCAGCGTAGACAGCGTGTATCAGCCCCAGCATTTT; clone_size: few; d_call: .; v_call: TRBV9; j_call: TRBJ1-5; cdr3_length: 14
cdr3_aa: CASSLEIGELFF; cdr3_nt: TGTGCCAGCAGCTTAGAGATAGGGGAGCTGTTTTTT; clone_size: .; d_call: .; v_call: TRBV7-9; j_call: TRBJ2-2; cdr3_length: 12
cdr3_aa: CASSYSSQGTGELFF; cdr3_nt: TGCGCCAGCAGCTACTCCTCACAGGGGACCGGGGAGCTGTTTTTT; clone_size: .; d_call: TRBD1; v_call: TRBV4-1; j_call: TRBJ2-2; cdr3_length: 15
cdr3_aa: CASSTGGRIGNTIYF; cdr3_nt: TGTGCCAGCAGCACAGGGGGTCGAATAGGAAACACCATATATTTT; clone_size: .; d_call: TRBD1; v_call: TRBV7-2; j_call: TRBJ1-3; cdr3_length: 15
cdr3_aa: CASSYRGRDTEAFF; cdr3_nt: TGTGCCAGCAGTTACAGGGGGCGGGACACTGAAGCTTTCTTT; clone_size: .; d_call: TRBD1; v_call: TRBV6-6; j_call: TRBJ1-1; cdr3_length: 14
cdr3_aa: CAGSLDNMNTEAFF; cdr3_nt: TGTGCCGGCAGCTTGGATAACATGAACACTGAAGCTTTCTTT; clone_size: .; d_call: .; v_call: TRBV5-4; j_call: TRBJ1-1; cdr3_length: 14
cdr3_aa: CSVIGQVNTEAFF; cdr3_nt: TGCAGCGTGATAGGACAGGTTAACACTGAAGCTTTCTTT; clone_size: .; d_call: TRBD1; v_call: TRBV29-1; j_call: TRBJ1-1; cdr3_length: 13
cdr3_aa: CASSFLGQADKNIQYF; cdr3_nt: TGTGCCAGCAGTTTCCTTGGACAGGCAGACAAAAACATTCAGTACTTC; clone_size: once; d_call: TRBD1; v_call: TRBV28; j_call: TRBJ2-4; cdr3_length: 16
cdr3_aa: CSVEGVRGRDYGYTF; cdr3_nt: TGCAGCGTTGAAGGGGTTAGGGGGCGCGACTATGGCTACACCTTC; clone_size: .; d_call: TRBD1; v_call: TRBV29-1; j_call: TRBJ1-2; cdr3_length: 15
cdr3_aa: CASSSDLQANTEAFF; cdr3_nt: TGTGCCAGCAGTAGCGATCTACAGGCGAACACTGAAGCTTTCTTT; clone_size: .; d_call: .; v_call: TRBV6-5; j_call: TRBJ1-1; cdr3_length: 15
cdr3_aa: CASTPGRATKNIQYF; cdr3_nt: TGCGCCAGTACTCCTGGGAGGGCGACCAAAAACATTCAGTACTTC; clone_size: .; d_call: TRBD2; v_call: TRBV4-3; j_call: TRBJ2-4; cdr3_length: 15
cdr3_aa: CASSISGELFF; cdr3_nt: TGTGCCAGTAGTATTTCCGGGGAGCTGTTTTTT; clone_size: .; d_call: .; v_call: TRBV19; j_call: TRBJ2-2; cdr3_length: 11
cdr3_aa: CASSYQLSTDTQYF; cdr3_nt: TGTGCCAGCAGCTATCAGCTGAGCACAGATACGCAGTATTTT; clone_size: .; d_call: .; v_call: TRBV27; j_call: TRBJ2-3; cdr3_length: 14
cdr3_aa: CASRDRGPTNEKLFF; cdr3_nt: TGTGCCAGCCGGGACAGGGGCCCAACTAATGAAAAACTGTTTTTT; clone_size: .; d_call: TRBD1; v_call: TRBV18; j_call: TRBJ1-4; cdr3_length: 15
cdr3_aa: CASSYPQGETQYF; cdr3_nt: TGTGCCAGCAGTTACCCTCAGGGAGAGACCCAGTACTTC; clone_size: .; d_call: .; v_call: TRBV6-6; j_call: TRBJ2-5; cdr3_length: 13
cdr3_aa: CASSLALTGGGEKLFF; cdr3_nt: TGCGCCAGCAGCTTGGCCCTGACAGGGGGGGGTGAAAAACTGTTTTTT; clone_size: few; d_call: TRBD1; v_call: TRBV5-1; j_call: TRBJ1-4; cdr3_length: 16
cdr3_aa: CASRRGTSGVGETQYF; cdr3_nt: TGTGCCAGCAGACGGGGGACTAGCGGGGTTGGTGAGACCCAGTACTTC; clone_size: few; d_call: TRBD2; v_call: TRBV2; j_call: TRBJ2-5; cdr3_length: 16
cdr3_aa: CASSSEGRKFNYGYTF; cdr3_nt: TGTGCCAGCAGCTCGGAGGGGCGGAAATTTAACTATGGCTACACCTTC; clone_size: .; d_call: .; v_call: TRBV21-1; j_call: TRBJ1-2; cdr3_length: 16
cdr3_aa: CASRDRSLTSGNTIYF; cdr3_nt: TGCGCCAGCAGGGACAGGAGCTTAACCTCTGGAAACACCATATATTTT; clone_size: .; d_call: TRBD1; v_call: TRBV10-1; j_call: TRBJ1-3; cdr3_length: 16
cdr3_aa: CASTAANEKLFF; cdr3_nt: TGTGCCAGCACGGCAGCGAATGAAAAACTGTTTTTT; clone_size: .; d_call: .; v_call: TRBV6-1; j_call: TRBJ1-4; cdr3_length: 12
cdr3_aa: CASSLAAAQAVYGYTF; cdr3_nt: TGTGCCAGCAGCTTGGCAGCCGCGCAGGCCGTCTATGGCTACACCTTC; clone_size: few; d_call: .; v_call: TRBV5-5; j_call: TRBJ1-2; cdr3_length: 16
cdr3_aa: CASSLESQVLGNTIYF; cdr3_nt: TGTGCCAGCAGCTTAGAGAGCCAGGTCCTTGGAAACACCATATATTTT; clone_size: .; d_call: .; v_call: TRBV11-3; j_call: TRBJ1-3; cdr3_length: 16
cdr3_aa: CATRVAWTGETQYF; cdr3_nt: TGTGCCACCCGTGTCGCGTGGACCGGGGAGACCCAGTACTTC; clone_size: few; d_call: .; v_call: TRBV6-1; j_call: TRBJ2-5; cdr3_length: 14
cdr3_aa: CASRETGDLGEKLFF; cdr3_nt: TGTGCCAGCAGAGAAACAGGGGACTTGGGCGAAAAACTGTTTTTT; clone_size: .; d_call: TRBD1; v_call: TRBV2; j_call: TRBJ1-4; cdr3_length: 15
cdr3_aa: CASSLAPSKEQFF; cdr3_nt: TGCGCCAGCAGCTTGGCCCCCTCTAAGGAGCAGTTCTTC; clone_size: .; d_call: .; v_call: TRBV5-1; j_call: TRBJ2-1; cdr3_length: 13
cdr3_aa: CASSFAYNEQFF; cdr3_nt: TGTGCCAGCAGCTTCGCATACAATGAGCAGTTCTTC; clone_size: .; d_call: .; v_call: TRBV5-5; j_call: TRBJ2-1; cdr3_length: 12
cdr3_aa: CASTDRIWGNQPQHF; cdr3_nt: TGTGCCAGTACGGACAGGATTTGGGGCAATCAGCCCCAGCATTTT; clone_size: few; d_call: TRBD1; v_call: TRBV19; j_call: TRBJ1-5; cdr3_length: 15
cdr3_aa: CASSRHRLAGEETQYF; cdr3_nt: TGTGCCAGCAGCAGGCACCGACTAGCGGGGGAAGAGACCCAGTACTTC; clone_size: .; d_call: TRBD2; v_call: TRBV11-3; j_call: TRBJ2-5; cdr3_length: 16
cdr3_aa: CASSNAATSSGANVLTF; cdr3_nt: TGTGCCAGTAGTAATGCGGCAACATCCTCTGGGGCCAACGTCCTGACTTTC; clone_size: .; d_call: .; v_call: TRBV19; j_call: TRBJ2-6; cdr3_length: 17
cdr3_aa: CASSYSFRGDSPLHF; cdr3_nt: TGTGCCAGCAGTTACAGTTTCAGAGGAGATTCACCCCTCCACTTT; clone_size: .; d_call: .; v_call: TRBV6-6; j_call: TRBJ1-6; cdr3_length: 15
cdr3_aa: CASSVEVYPGANVLTF; cdr3_nt: TGTGCCAGCAGCGTAGAAGTTTATCCTGGGGCCAACGTCCTGACTTTC; clone_size: .; d_call: .; v_call: TRBV9; j_call: TRBJ2-6; cdr3_length: 16
cdr3_aa: CASSLRLGGEQFF; cdr3_nt: TGTGCCAGCAGCTTGAGGCTGGGGGGTGAGCAGTTCTTC; clone_size: .; d_call: .; v_call: TRBV11-2; j_call: TRBJ2-1; cdr3_length: 13
cdr3_aa: CASSLDLYEGGFADTQYF; cdr3_nt: TGTGCCAGCAGCTTAGATCTTTACGAGGGAGGTTTTGCAGATACGCAGTATTTT; clone_size: .; d_call: .; v_call: TRBV11-2; j_call: TRBJ2-3; cdr3_length: 18
cdr3_aa: CASSRLAGTTDTQYF; cdr3_nt: TGTGCCAGCAGCCGACTAGCGGGGACCACAGATACGCAGTATTTT; clone_size: .; d_call: TRBD2; v_call: TRBV2; j_call: TRBJ2-3; cdr3_length: 15
cdr3_aa: CASRGRNTGELFF; cdr3_nt: TGCGCCAGCAGGGGGAGGAACACCGGGGAGCTGTTTTTT; clone_size: .; d_call: .; v_call: TRBV5-1; j_call: TRBJ2-2; cdr3_length: 13
cdr3_aa: CASSTPGQSEKLFF; cdr3_nt: TGTGCCAGCAGCACCCCGGGACAGAGCGAAAAACTGTTTTTT; clone_size: .; d_call: TRBD1; v_call: TRBV9; j_call: TRBJ1-4; cdr3_length: 14
cdr3_aa: CASSQVKYPMGNQPQHF; cdr3_nt: TGTGCCAGCAGCCAAGTAAAGTACCCCATGGGCAATCAGCCCCAGCATTTT; clone_size: .; d_call: .; v_call: TRBV14; j_call: TRBJ1-5; cdr3_length: 17